This TCR beta chain originates from a study of CD8+ T cells in alopecia areata. The CDR3 contains 13 residues. CDR1 and CDR2 (germline): GTSNPN, SVGIG (reference sequence). V was trimmed by 3 bases and J by 1 base, leaving 7 bases between them. This clone has just a few counts. Its cognate antigen is unknown. Other DNA sequences of this sample code for an identical CDR3. After isolation, RNA underwent reverse transcription to generate cDNA as the sequencing template. Data came from immunoSEQ multiplex PCR; TCRdb stores just in-frame clones and leaves some out. The table records some 180,000 clones, about half of them present only once. Noted treatment: oral pan-JAK inhibitor, 5-10 mg twice daily. Alopecia areata patients provided lesional scalp punch biopsies and peripheral blood, both collected for the study. General observations from the study: Within the top 100, expanded CD8+ clones significantly decreased with tofacitinib, as did scalp clonality.

The receptor was derived from a human donor with alopecia areata. The starting material was CD8+ T cells sorted from blood, obtained at approximately week 52, from a patient treated with tofacitinib. V is TRBV30 and J is TRBJ1-5; the D is unclear. CDR3 amino acids: CAWSSGSNQPQHF. The CDR3 region has the DNA TGTGCCTGGAGCTCGGGGAGCAATCAGCCCCAGCATTTT.